This T cell receptor (beta chain) was sequenced during a study of cytotoxic CD8 clonotypes in ibrutinib-treated CLL. Looking at the study overall: Researchers reported more than nine relapsed/refractory and fewer than 16 treatment-naive patients, 17 to 18 of them IGHV unmutated. General study findings and limits: Clonality measured at baseline exceeded age-matched healthy donors, tracking circulating CD8+ T-cell counts. Higher clonality was seen at ibrutinib response and a return toward baseline at progression. Shared public clonotypes were rare, and on treatment they either got smaller or stayed the same.

The CDR3 runs 11 residues. V was pared by 3 bases and J by 0 bases, with 0 bases between. Germline CDR1 reads SGHTA; CDR2 reads FQGNSA. This clone has only a few counts. What it binds is unknown. Clones were read by immunoSEQ multiplex PCR, and TCRdb kept only the in-frame ones, dropping some. The sample consists of some 10,000 clones, under 65% of them appearing once. The V and J genes are TRBV7-2 and TRBJ2-7, with D hard to call. The sequence was obtained from a human donor with chronic lymphocytic leukemia. The sample was PBMCs, taken before ibrutinib treatment. CDR3 bases: TGTGCCAGCAGCTTCTCCTACGAGCAGTACTTC. Its protein is CASSFSYEQYF.